A single sample is the source of the 7 T cell receptor beta chains below, sequenced in a study of identical twins. TCRdb reprocessed the 5' RACE reads via MiXCR and lists one record per CDR3 protein. The sample has about 890,000 distinct CDR3 sequences; over 9% are singletons. The same sample was also used in a study of yellow fever vaccine responses in identical twins.

Sequencing input: PBMCs. These receptors were taken from a woman younger than 30 in good health.

This clonotype was found a few times. The genes are TRBV5-1 and TRBJ2-7, with D perhaps TRBD1 (6 bases). The CDR3 is made up of 16 amino acids. V dropped 3 bases and J dropped 2 bases, with 18 bases sitting between them. The germline CDR1 and CDR2 sequences are SGHRS and YFSETQ. CDR3 DNA: TGCGCCAGCAGCTATCGACAGGACTCCTTAACCTACGAGCAGTACTTC. This codes for CASSYRQDSLTYEQYF.

This clonotype has more than one count but fewer than ten. The rearrangement joins TRBV4-2 to TRBJ2-5; TRBD2 agrees at 10 bases. V shed 4 bases, J shed 5 bases, and the junction held 16 bases outside the gene matches. The CDR3 has 18 amino acids. Germline lookup yields CDR1 LGHNA and CDR2 YNFKEQ. The CDR3 nucleotides are TGTGCCAGCAGCCGCGACACCTCAGGGACTAGCGCCGGGGAGACCCAGTACTTC. Translation: CASSRDTSGTSAGETQYF.

This clonotype was picked up a small number of times. The rearrangement joins TRBV12-3 or TRBV12-4 to TRBJ2-2; D is unresolved. Trimming took off 0 bases at V and 7 bases at J, with 9 bases between the two ends. The CDR3 consists of 14 residues. CDR3 nucleotide sequence: TGTGCCAGCAGTTTAGCGATCCGGGTCGGGGAGCTGTTTTTT. Protein sequence: CASSLAIRVGELFF.

This clonotype came up a few times. The chain couples TRBV6-1 to TRBJ2-5; D call uncertain. CDR1 is MNHNS, CDR2 SASEGT, per germline. The ends were cut back, 5 bases at V and 2 bases at J, with 12 bases in the middle. The CDR3 consists of 14 residues. CDR3 sequence: CASSRRFLQETQYF. CDR3 DNA: TGTGCCAGCAGTCGTAGATTTTTGCAAGAGACCCAGTACTTC.

This clonotype was detected only a few times. The chain joins TRBV20-1 to TRBJ2-1, with D possibly matching TRBD2 (6 bases). Per the germline V gene, CDR1 is DFQATT and CDR2 is SNEGSKA (reference sequence). The CDR3 contains 13 residues. The V end lost 6 bases, the J end lost 9 bases, and 18 bases lay between the germline ends. DNA of the CDR3: TGCAGTGCCCCCCAGCGGTCGGAGGGTGAGCAGTTCTTC. Amino acid sequence: CSAPQRSEGEQFF.

This clonotype was seen many times. The V call is TRBV20-1, the J call TRBJ2-2; 9 bases align to TRBD2. The CDR3 has 13 amino acids. CDR1 is DFQATT and CDR2 is SNEGSKA in the germline V gene (reference sequence). V lost 4 bases to trimming and J lost 8 bases; unmatched junction nucleotides: 5. The CDR3 region is CSATGLARGELFF. The CDR3 nucleotides are TGCAGTGCTACAGGACTAGCGAGAGGGGAGCTGTTTTTT.

This clonotype was seen many times. The chain links TRBV4-2 to TRBJ2-7; 10 bases fit TRBD2. J was trimmed by 3 bases and V by 4 bases; bases with no gene match: 3. CDR1 and CDR2 (germline): LGHNA, YNFKEQ. The CDR3 loop spans 14 amino acids. The CDR3 DNA follows: TGTGCCAGCAGCCCCAGGACTAGCGGCTACGAGCAGTACTTC. Translating it yields CASSPRTSGYEQYF.